The TCR beta chain under discussion was sequenced for a study of T-cell memory formation after mild COVID-19. Whole-study context: The TCR clusters were mostly specific to one donor. Study conclusions and caveats: Second-wave clones reaching peak frequency on day 37 lacked confirmed SARS-CoV-2 specificity.

TCRdb reanalysed the 5' RACE reads using MiXCR and keeps one entry per CDR3 protein. Of 350,000 to 450,000 distinct CDR3 sequences listed, 28% are singletons. Per the germline V gene, CDR1 is LNHNV and CDR2 is YYDKDF (reference sequence). V lost 1 base and J 10 bases, leaving 11 bases between the germline ends. The CDR3 consists of 13 residues. In regard to this clonotype: Its antigen is unknown.

The sequencing sample was made of PBMCs or a T cell subset sorted from them (not recorded which). This sequence originates from an adult woman who had mild COVID-19 (a few samples of this study predate the infection). Cell type and time point are not known. J is TRBJ2-4 and V is TRBV15; D is uncertain. DNA for the CDR3: TGTGCCACCAGCAGAGGTTTGAACGAAATTCAGTACTTC. It encodes CATSRGLNEIQYF.